The rows below give T cell receptor beta chains drawn from one sample of a study of T cells in Graves' hyperthyroidism and ophthalmopathy. MiXCR, applied by TCRdb to the multiplex PCR reads, yields one record per CDR3 protein. Here the sample spans fewer than 450,000 distinct CDR3 sequences, roughly 13% being singletons. Sequenced input: blood. Receptors were obtained from a man between 50 and 59 years old with Graves' ophthalmopathy. CDR3s include the opening cysteine and the closing phenylalanine or tryptophan. Each record gives: J gene, D gene, clone size, V gene, CDR3 protein, CDR3 DNA. D genes are given only for firm matches. Expanded clones get a size class; other rows say once, few or many, or leave the size out.

>TRBJ1-5|.|many|TRBV2
CASSGTSNVGQPQHF
TGTGCCAGCAGTGGGACGTCTAATGTAGGTCAGCCCCAGCATTTT
>TRBJ1-4|.|few|TRBV5-1
CASSLGTENEKLFF
TGCGCCAGCAGCTTGGGGACAGAGAATGAAAAACTGTTTTTT
>TRBJ2-2|.|many|TRBV2
CASTGRPLNTGELFF
TGTGCCAGCACGGGGCGCCCCTTGAACACCGGGGAGCTGTTTTTT
>TRBJ1-6|.|.|TRBV7-9
CASSLAGDNSPLHF
TGCGCCAGCAGCTTGGCCGGGGACAATTCACCCCTCCACTTT
>TRBJ1-1|.|.|TRBV7-9
CASSDTSLNTEAFF
TGTGCCAGCAGCGATACAAGTTTGAACACTGAAGCCTTCTTT
>TRBJ1-5|.|many|TRBV28
CASRQTNQPQHF
TGTGCCAGCAGGCAAACAAATCAGCCCCAGCATTTT
>TRBJ2-1|.|many|TRBV2
CASTLTSFRHNEQFF
TGTGCCAGCACCTTAACTAGTTTTCGCCACAATGAGCAGTTCTTC
>TRBJ1-1|TRBD1|.|TRBV29-1
CSVEVRQGGTEAFF
TGCAGCGTTGAAGTCCGACAGGGGGGGACTGAAGCTTTCTTT
>TRBJ2-1|.|many|TRBV7-9
CATQPTGVHNEQFF
TGTGCCACACAACCCACGGGGGTACACAATGAGCAGTTCTTC
>TRBJ1-1|TRBD1|.|TRBV5-1
CASSSTGAPLNTEAFF
TGCGCCAGCAGCAGTACAGGGGCCCCTTTGAACACTGAAGCTTTCTTT
>TRBJ2-3|TRBD2|few|TRBV29-1
CSVKLATDTQYF
TGCAGCGTTAAACTAGCGACAGATACGCAGTATTTT
>TRBJ2-3|.|many|TRBV3-1
CASSHVRERTDTQYF
TGTGCCAGCAGCCACGTAAGGGAGAGGACAGATACGCAGTATTTT
>TRBJ1-2|.|.|TRBV6-1
CASSKNLGNYGYTF
TGTGCCAGCAGCAAAAACCTGGGAAACTATGGCTACACCTTC
>TRBJ1-1|.|many|TRBV7-8
CASSLGSTPEAFF
TGTGCCAGCAGCTTAGGTTCAACCCCTGAAGCTTTCTTT
>TRBJ2-1|TRBD2|many|TRBV6-2/TRBV6-3
CASTSSRLAGVGSYNEQFF
TGTGCCAGCACCTCAAGCCGGCTAGCGGGAGTGGGTTCCTACAATGAGCAGTTCTTC
>TRBJ1-1|.|many|TRBV2
CASRHLNTEAFF
TGTGCCAGCAGACACTTGAACACTGAAGCTTTCTTT
>TRBJ2-1|TRBD2|many|TRBV20-1
CSAREARGLAGKNEQFF
TGCAGTGCTAGAGAGGCAAGAGGACTAGCGGGTAAGAATGAGCAGTTCTTC
>TRBJ1-3|.|many|TRBV20-1
CSAISSGNTIYF
TGCAGTGCTATAAGCTCTGGAAACACCATATATTTT
>TRBJ2-2|.|few|TRBV10-2
CASRAPPITPGELFF
TGCGCCAGCAGGGCCCCTCCGATAACCCCCGGGGAGCTGTTTTTT
>TRBJ2-1|TRBD1|many|TRBV11-1
CASSSRQGIDEQFF
TGTGCCAGCAGCTCCCGACAGGGGATCGATGAGCAGTTCTTC
>TRBJ1-2|.|.|TRBV12-5
CASGLVPSDLTRSGYTF
TGTGCTAGTGGTTTGGTACCCTCTGACTTAACGAGGAGTGGCTACACCTTC
>TRBJ2-7|.|many|TRBV11-3
CASSTTGTTYEQYF
TGTGCCAGCAGTACGACCGGGACAACCTACGAGCAGTACTTC
>TRBJ2-7|TRBD2|many|TRBV7-6
CASSTMPRDYHYEQYF
TGTGCCAGCAGCACAATGCCCCGGGACTACCACTACGAGCAGTACTTC
>TRBJ2-4|.|many|TRBV6-1
CASSVGLIQYF
TGTGCCAGCAGCGTAGGCCTCATTCAGTACTTC
>TRBJ2-7|TRBD2|.|TRBV28
CASRRTGTNSYEQYF
TGTGCCAGCAGACGAACCGGGACTAACTCCTACGAGCAGTACTTC
>TRBJ2-7|TRBD2|many|TRBV6-1
CASSYGLADSYEQYF
TGTGCCAGCAGTTATGGGCTAGCGGATTCCTACGAGCAGTACTTC
>TRBJ2-3|TRBD2|.|TRBV7-8
CASSLAGLAGPDTQYF
TGTGCCAGCAGCTTAGCGGGACTAGCGGGACCGGATACGCAGTATTTT
>TRBJ1-4|TRBD1|many|TRBV7-9
CASSPGGSEKLFF
TGTGCCAGCAGCCCAGGGGGCAGTGAAAAACTGTTTTTT
>TRBJ2-1|TRBD2|many|TRBV20-1
CSATGLAGVSFSYNEQFF
TGCAGTGCTACAGGACTAGCGGGAGTCTCCTTCTCCTACAATGAGCAGTTCTTC
>TRBJ2-3|.|few|TRBV5-1
CASSLSEKDTQYF
TGCGCCAGCAGCTTGTCAGAGAAAGATACGCAGTATTTT
>TRBJ2-5|.|.|TRBV5-1
CASSLTAWSETQYF
TGCGCCAGCAGCTTGACCGCTTGGTCTGAGACCCAGTACTTC
>TRBJ2-5|.|.|TRBV20-1
CSARDQGGGETQYF
TGCAGTGCTAGAGATCAGGGTGGGGGGGAGACCCAGTACTTC
>TRBJ2-1|TRBD2|few|TRBV24-1
CATSEDGRAYNEQFF
TGTGCCACCAGTGAAGACGGGAGGGCCTACAATGAGCAGTTCTTC
>TRBJ2-1|.|many|TRBV2
CASRPSSYNEQFF
TGTGCCAGCAGGCCTAGCTCCTACAATGAGCAGTTCTTC
>TRBJ2-7|.|many|TRBV30
CACRYRLEQYF
TGTGCCTGCCGTTACCGGCTCGAGCAGTACTTC
>TRBJ2-3|.|few|TRBV4-2
CASSPITGPDTQYF
TGTGCCAGCAGCCCTATAACCGGCCCAGATACGCAGTATTTT
>TRBJ1-2|TRBD1|medium-sized|TRBV19
CASSVTGGTNYGYTF
TGTGCCAGTAGTGTCACAGGGGGCACAAACTATGGCTACACCTTC
>TRBJ2-7|TRBD1|.|TRBV9
CASSAGGQGLSEQYF
TGTGCCAGCAGCGCTGGGGGACAGGGTCTTTCCGAGCAGTACTTC
>TRBJ2-7|TRBD2|few|TRBV6-5
CASSYGTSGREGHEQYF
TGTGCCAGCAGTTACGGGACTAGCGGGAGGGAGGGCCACGAGCAGTACTTC
>TRBJ1-5|.|many|TRBV6-1
CASSEALFTGTDNQPQHF
TGTGCCAGCAGTGAAGCCCTTTTCACCGGGACGGACAATCAGCCCCAGCATTTT
>TRBJ2-7|.|many|TRBV3-1
CASSQVPPYEQYF
TGTGCCAGCAGCCAAGTACCGCCCTACGAGCAGTACTTC
>TRBJ1-1|.|many|TRBV12-3/TRBV12-4
CASSLINEGDTEAFF
TGTGCCAGCAGTTTGATAAACGAGGGGGACACTGAAGCTTTCTTT
>TRBJ2-7|TRBD2|many|TRBV12-3/TRBV12-4
CASSFSPGLAHYEQYF
TGTGCCAGCAGTTTTTCACCGGGACTAGCGCATTACGAGCAGTACTTC
>TRBJ1-5|.|many|TRBV4-2
CASSQQGPDQPQHF
TGTGCCAGCAGCCAGCAGGGGCCTGATCAGCCCCAGCATTTT
>TRBJ2-2|.|few|TRBV27
CASWGYLRGTGELFF
TGTGCCAGCTGGGGATATCTACGGGGCACCGGGGAGCTGTTTTTT
>TRBJ2-2|TRBD1|many|TRBV20-1
CSAKDRRNTGELFF
TGCAGTGCGAAGGACAGGCGGAACACCGGGGAGCTGTTTTTT
>TRBJ1-5|.|many|TRBV28
CASSLGGISNQPQHF
TGTGCCAGCAGTTTAGGGGGTATTAGCAATCAGCCCCAGCATTTT
>TRBJ2-5|TRBD2|many|TRBV18
CASSPSVASGRISETQYF
TGTGCCAGCTCACCGTCGGTGGCTAGCGGGAGGATTTCGGAGACCCAGTACTTC